Given below is one T cell receptor beta chain in context. As yet, its antigen is unknown. V lost 3 bases and J lost 4, with 6 bases in between. Germline V lookup: CDR1 DFQATT, CDR2 SNEGSKA (reference sequence). CDR3 length: 11 residues. The record originates from a study of T cell responses to AZD1222 COVID-19 vaccine. Whole-study results and caveats: The donor group comprised mostly white British people and more females; the analysis possibly underestimated clonal diversity.

Assay: immunoSEQ multiplex PCR; the TCRdb copy retains only in-frame clones and omits some. The table has 140,000 or so clones, 85% to 95% seen once. The rearrangement links TRBV20-1 to TRBJ2-5; D remains unclear. This TCR came from an adult who had recovered from COVID-19. The starting material was peripheral blood, obtained after recovery from COVID-19. As DNA, the CDR3 is TGCAGTGCTAGGCTGAGAGAGACCCAGTACTTC. It encodes CSARLRETQYF.